The clone carrying this TCR beta chain occurred a few times. This specimen comes from a study of T-cell memory formation after mild COVID-19. The V gene's germline CDR1 is SGHTA and CDR2 FQGTGA. The CDR3 totals 13 residues. After removal of 5 bases from V and 8 bases from J, the junction contained 8 bases not matched to a gene. TCRdb analysed the 5' RACE reads with MiXCR anew, one entry per CDR3 protein. The data contain around 200,000 distinct CDR3 sequences, about 10% of them seen just once; the ten biggest clones take up 3%. This chain connects TRBV7-3 to TRBJ1-2; 7 bases line up with TRBD1. This clonotype was sampled from a man aged 18-30 years who had mild COVID-19 (a few samples of this study predate the infection). Cell type and time point are not known. Sequencing was performed on PBMCs or a T cell subset sorted from them (not recorded which). The CDR3 DNA follows: TGTGCCAGCAGCGTGTTTGGGACAGTCGGCTACACCTTC. Translated, it gives CASSVFGTVGYTF.